What follows is one TCR beta chain and its context. This entry is derived from a study of blood T cells in healthy people across ages. A sample-barcoded 5' primer and a J-beta primer mix were used in a second PCR of roughly 6 to 12 cycles. Each cDNA molecule, via a template-switch adaptor with 12 random nucleotides, was tagged. TCRdb reanalysed the 5' RACE reads using MiXCR and keeps one entry per CDR3 protein. The table has around 400,000 distinct CDR3 sequences, approximately 52% seen once. This CDR3 is built from 14 residues. J was trimmed by 4 bases and V by 1 base; bases with no gene match: 3. Germline V CDR1 and CDR2: LGHDT, YNNKEL (reference sequence). Ten milliliters of peripheral blood were drawn from each donor.

The chain combines TRBV3-1 with TRBJ2-7, with 8 bases matching TRBD2. Sequencing used blood. The clonotype comes from a man between 60 and 75 years old in good health. The CDR3 coding sequence is TGTGCCAGCAGCCAAGCGGGAGGGTCGTACGAGCAGTACTTC. Its protein product is CASSQAGGSYEQYF.